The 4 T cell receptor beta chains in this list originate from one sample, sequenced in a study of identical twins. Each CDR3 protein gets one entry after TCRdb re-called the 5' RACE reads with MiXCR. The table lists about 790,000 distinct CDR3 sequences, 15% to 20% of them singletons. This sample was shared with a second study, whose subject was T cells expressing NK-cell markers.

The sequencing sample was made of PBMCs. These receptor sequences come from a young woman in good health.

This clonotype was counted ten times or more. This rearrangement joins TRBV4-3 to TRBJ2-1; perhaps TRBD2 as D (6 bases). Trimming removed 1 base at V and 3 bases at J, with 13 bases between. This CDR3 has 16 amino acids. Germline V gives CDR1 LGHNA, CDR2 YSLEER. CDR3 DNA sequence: TGCGCCAGCAGCCAAGGAGGCGGGGTTCTCTACAATGAGCAGTTCTTC. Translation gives CASSQGGGVLYNEQFF.

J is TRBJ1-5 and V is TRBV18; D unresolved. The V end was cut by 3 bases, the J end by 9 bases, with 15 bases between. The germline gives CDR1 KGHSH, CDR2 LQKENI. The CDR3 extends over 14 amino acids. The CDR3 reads CASSPASSRGPQHF. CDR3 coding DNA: TGTGCCAGCTCACCCGCCTCCTCTCGGGGGCCCCAGCATTTT.

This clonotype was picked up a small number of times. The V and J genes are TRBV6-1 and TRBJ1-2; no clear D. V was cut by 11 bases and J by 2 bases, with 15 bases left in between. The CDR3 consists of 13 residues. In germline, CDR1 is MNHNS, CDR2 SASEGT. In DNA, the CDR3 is TGTGCCTCCGGGTTGAGCGGAAACTATGGCTACACCTTC. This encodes CASGLSGNYGYTF.

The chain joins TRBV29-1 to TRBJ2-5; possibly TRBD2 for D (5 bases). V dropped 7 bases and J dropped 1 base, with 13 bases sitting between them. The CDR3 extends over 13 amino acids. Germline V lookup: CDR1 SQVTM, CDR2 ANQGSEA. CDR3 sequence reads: CSGEIVRQETQYF. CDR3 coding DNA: TGCAGCGGGGAGATTGTACGCCAAGAGACCCAGTACTTC.